This T cell receptor beta chain was documented in a study of blood T cell repertoires in COVID-19. Study details: Some COVID-19 samples were acute and others convalescent; all came from the United States, Italy and Spain. T cells, B-cell-depleted T cells, or PBMCs provided the cDNA or gDNA that served as material.

CDR1 and CDR2 from the germline V gene are MNHEY and SVGAGI. V lost 4 bases to trimming and J lost 5 bases; unmatched junction nucleotides: 8. The length of the CDR3 is 15 residues. Sequencing used immunoSEQ multiplex PCR; TCRdb keeps in-frame clones, though not all of them. The sample contains 150,000 to 180,000 clones, about 80% of which appear only once. The gene calls are TRBV6-5 and TRBJ2-5, with 9 bases identical to TRBD1. The source of this sequence is a woman aged 55-70 years with acute or convalescent COVID-19. The source material was peripheral blood. CDR3 DNA: TGTGCCAGCAGTTCGCAACAGGGGGCGTTTGAGACCCAGTACTTC. Protein product: CASSSQQGAFETQYF.